Following are 2 T cell receptor beta chains from one sample sequenced in a study of T cell changes during pregnancy in multiple sclerosis. Profiled with immunoSEQ multiplex PCR; TCRdb holds only in-frame clones, not every one. This table holds about 30,000 clones, roughly 90% found once. The material sequenced was CD4+ T cells from peripheral blood mononuclear cells, taken in the second trimester of pregnancy. These receptors originate from a female donor in good health, enrolled as a control in a pregnancy study.

The rearrangement links TRBV2 to TRBJ1-1, with D possibly being TRBD1 (6 bases). CDR1 and CDR2 from the germline V gene are SNHLY and FYNNEI. V gave up 8 bases and J gave up 1 base, with 17 bases separating them. This CDR3 region has 15 residues. This CDR3 is CASLRGGPGNTEAFF. The CDR3 DNA reads TGTGCCAGCCTACGCGGGGGGCCGGGGAACACTGAAGCTTTCTTT.

This clone was seen a handful of times. The genes are TRBV6-1 and TRBJ1-1; the D is unclear. CDR1 MNHNS and CDR2 SASEGT come from the germline V gene. CDR3 length: 13 residues. V lost 2 bases, J lost 6 bases, and 10 bases lay in between. CDR3 coding DNA: TGTGCCAGCAGTGAACGGGGTTCTCCTGAAGCTTTCTTT. It is translated as CASSERGSPEAFF.